This TCR beta chain was sequenced for a study of CD8+ T cells in alopecia areata. Isolated RNA was reverse transcribed into cDNA used as the sequencing template. TCRdb's copy holds only in-frame clones and misses some; the assay was immunoSEQ multiplex PCR. The top ten clones hold roughly 10% of a sample with 130,000 or so clones, around 45% of them seen once. The sample consisted of NKG2D-low CD8+ T cells sorted from blood. The sequence came from a human donor with alopecia areata.

For the CDR3, the DNA is TGTGCCAGCAATCCAGAAACGAACACCGGGGAGCTGTTTTTT. Translation gives CASNPETNTGELFF. This chain joins TRBV2 and TRBJ2-2, with unresolved D. The CDR3 length is 14 residues. Trimming took 7 bases from V and 0 from J, leaving 9 bases between them. Germline V gives CDR1 SNHLY, CDR2 FYNNEI.